This T cell receptor (beta chain) was observed in a study of shared clonotypes between healthy human individuals. About the research overall: A donor's plate count was three for CD4 naive and three for CD4 memory; CD8 naive had two and CD8 memory one.

Several immunoSEQ plates received, in even portions, the genomic DNA of each subset. The data were produced by immunoSEQ multiplex PCR, yet TCRdb's version contains in-frame clones alone and is incomplete. In the table there are 650,000 to 750,000 clones, around 72% of which are singletons. The CDR3 spans 13 residues. Germline CDR1 and CDR2: MDHEN and SYDVKM. V shed 7 bases, J shed 8 bases, and the junction held 10 bases outside the gene matches. The chain recombines TRBV28 with TRBJ1-2; 7 positions agree with TRBD1. Input material: memory CD4+ T cells sorted from blood. Regarding subset: CD45RA-negative fraction. The TCR sequence derives from a woman in her 30s in good health. The CDR3 spells CASNRATQGGYTF. The DNA for the CDR3 is TGTGCCAGCAACCGGGCCACACAGGGGGGCTACACCTTC.